A few counts support the clone carrying this TCR beta chain. The germline V and J ends were trimmed by 6 bases and 1 base, with 12 bases remaining between them. This CDR3 has 14 residues. Germline V gene sequence: CDR1 ENHRY, CDR2 SYGVKD. The sample comes from a study of blood T cells in healthy people across ages. The donors, all healthy, were Caucasians living in Russia, aged about 6 to 100. For the second PCR, which ran for roughly 6 to 11 cycles, a sample-barcoded 5' primer and a J-beta primer mix were used. TCRdb passed the 5' RACE reads through MiXCR, listing each CDR3 protein once. The table records around 1.1 million distinct CDR3 sequences, under 40% of them present only once.

This clonotype was sampled from a man aged 18 to 30 in good health. Material: blood. The chain employs TRBV10-3 and TRBJ1-1, with D hard to call. CDR3 residues: CAIRGTVKNTEAFF. The CDR3 DNA sequence: TGTGCCATCAGAGGAACAGTAAAGAACACTGAAGCTTTCTTT.